This T cell receptor beta chain originates from a study of blood T cell repertoires in COVID-19. About the research overall: The study drew acute and convalescent COVID-19 samples from the United States, Italy and Spain.

Sequencing was performed with immunoSEQ multiplex PCR; in TCRdb, only in-frame clones are kept and a portion is missing. The sample contains roughly 250,000 clones, 87% of which appear only once. The CDR3 covers 13 residues. Germline CDR1 is SNHLY and CDR2 is FYNNEI. Trimming at V came to 5 bases and at J to 5 bases, leaving 3 bases not matched to a gene. J is TRBJ1-1 and V is TRBV2, with TRBD1 matching over 9 bases. The receptor was isolated from a man in his 60s who had recovered from COVID-19. Sequencing input: peripheral blood. CDR3 DNA sequence: TGTGCCAGCAGTTACAGGGGGCGGACTGAAGCTTTCTTT. It translates to CASSYRGRTEAFF.